This T cell receptor (beta chain) was found in a study of T cells in tuberculosis. Study overall: IGRA-negative adolescents, IGRA-positive adolescents with latent tuberculosis and adults with active tuberculosis formed this South African cohort.

Unsorted cryopreserved PBMC were sequenced, averaging around 100,000 T cells per clinical donor. Study-wide findings and caveats: Smaller alpha distances in active tuberculosis partly reflected shorter CDR3-alpha lengths. Classification accuracy was 85% to 90% (AUROC over 0.85) with the GMM-specific repertoire.

A note on this clone: Its antigen is unidentified.

TCRdb's copy holds only in-frame clones and misses some; the assay was immunoSEQ multiplex PCR. The sample holds approximately 20,000 clones; around 97% are singletons and the top ten take roughly 6.2%. The sequencing input was PBMCs. This clonotype was sampled from a donor between 10 and 35 years old with latent tuberculosis or without tuberculosis infection.

CDR3 amino acids: CASSQDLGQGGETQYF. The CDR3 nucleotides read TGCGCCAGCAGCCAAGATCTTGGGCAGGGTGGCGAGACCCAGTACTTC. V gene TRBV4-3 combines with J gene TRBJ2-5; weak D call: TRBD1 (5 bases). Trimming took off 0 bases at V and 5 bases at J, with 16 bases between the two ends. The germline V gene has CDR1 LGHNA and CDR2 YSLEER. The CDR3 is 16 amino acids.